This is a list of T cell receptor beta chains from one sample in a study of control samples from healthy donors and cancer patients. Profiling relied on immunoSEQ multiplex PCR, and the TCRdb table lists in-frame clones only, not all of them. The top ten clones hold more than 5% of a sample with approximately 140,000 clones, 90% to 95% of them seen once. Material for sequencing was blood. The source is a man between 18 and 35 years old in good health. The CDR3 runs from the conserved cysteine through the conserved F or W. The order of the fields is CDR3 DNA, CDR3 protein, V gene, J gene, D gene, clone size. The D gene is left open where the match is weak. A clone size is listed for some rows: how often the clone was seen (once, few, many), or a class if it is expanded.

TGTGCCAGCAGCGAAGGCTCCCCAGGGGACACCATATATTTT	CASSEGSPGDTIYF	TRBV9	TRBJ1-3	-	-
TGTGCCAGCAGTCAACCTCTAGGGACTAGCGGATACGCAGATACGCAGTATTTT	CASSQPLGTSGYADTQYF	TRBV6-6	TRBJ2-3	TRBD2	-
TGTGCCAGTAGTATAAACCGACAGAGCTCCTACAATGAGCAGTTCTTC	CASSINRQSSYNEQFF	TRBV19	TRBJ2-1	-	-
TGTGCCAGCAGCTCGACAGGGCCTGGGGACTATGGCTACACCTTC	CASSSTGPGDYGYTF	TRBV5-5	TRBJ1-2	TRBD1	-
TGTGCCAGCAGTTTATTTCCCGGGGACTACACCTTC	CASSLFPGDYTF	TRBV12-3/TRBV12-4	TRBJ1-2	-	-
TGCGCCAGCAGTCAATCGATTAGGGAGCCCCAGCATTTT	CASSQSIREPQHF	TRBV23-1	TRBJ1-5	-	-
TGTGCCAGCAGACCTACAAGTAACTATGGCTACACCTTC	CASRPTSNYGYTF	TRBV2	TRBJ1-2	-	-
TGTGCCAGCAGCTTAAAACTAGCGGGGGGGCCCTGGGAGACCCAGTACTTC	CASSLKLAGGPWETQYF	TRBV7-8	TRBJ2-5	TRBD2	-
TGTGCCAGCAGTCTCGGGACGACCGCCTTGGGCGAGCAGTACTTC	CASSLGTTALGEQYF	TRBV28	TRBJ2-7	-	-
TGTGCCAGCGACGGGGACAATGAGCAGTTCTTC	CASDGDNEQFF	TRBV10-3	TRBJ2-1	-	few
TGTGCCAGTAGTATAGGGGGGGGGCGCGGAAATCAGCCCCAGCATTTT	CASSIGGGRGNQPQHF	TRBV19	TRBJ1-5	-	-
TGTGCCAGCTGTCGCCTTGGAAATAATTCACCCCTCCACTTT	CASCRLGNNSPLHF	TRBV6-6	TRBJ1-6	-	-
TGTGCCGGAGAGAGGAACACTGAAGCTTTCTTT	CAGERNTEAFF	TRBV30	TRBJ1-1	-	-
TGCGCCAGCAGCCAAGAGTGGGCTAGCGGGCGCTCCTACGAGCAGTACTTC	CASSQEWASGRSYEQYF	TRBV4-1	TRBJ2-7	TRBD2	-
TGTGCCAGCAGCGGGCCTACGGGGAATGAGCAGTTCTTC	CASSGPTGNEQFF	TRBV3-1/TRBV3-2	TRBJ2-1	-	-
TGTGCCAGCAGTTATGGAACAGAATCTTACGAGCAGTACTTC	CASSYGTESYEQYF	TRBV6-6	TRBJ2-7	-	-
TGTGCCAGCAGTCGGGTAGCGGTCTCCTACAATGAGCAGTTCTTC	CASSRVAVSYNEQFF	TRBV2	TRBJ2-1	-	-
TGTGCCAGCAGCTTATCTGGGGGGCGAGGCGGGGAGCTGTTTTTT	CASSLSGGRGGELFF	TRBV7-2	TRBJ2-2	-	-
TGCGCCAGCAGCTTGTCGTCTGGGACGGTGCCGAACACCGGGGAGCTGTTTTTT	CASSLSSGTVPNTGELFF	TRBV5-1	TRBJ2-2	-	-
TGCAGCGTTGAAGATTGGGGCACAGATACGCAGTATTTT	CSVEDWGTDTQYF	TRBV29-1	TRBJ2-3	-	-
TGTGCCAGCTCCAGGGCAGGTACAATTTCTGGAAACACCATATATTTT	CASSRAGTISGNTIYF	TRBV7-2	TRBJ1-3	-	-
TGTGCCAGCAGTGACTCGGGGAGCACTGAAGCTTTCTTT	CASSDSGSTEAFF	TRBV6-4	TRBJ1-1	-	once
TGTGCCATCTTCAGCCCTGGAAACACCATATATTTT	CAIFSPGNTIYF	TRBV10-3	TRBJ1-3	-	-
TGTGCCAGCAGCTTCCCCCGGGGACCGAAGGGGATAGGGGATGAAAAACTGTTTTTT	CASSFPRGPKGIGDEKLFF	TRBV12-1	TRBJ1-4	-	-
TGTGCCAGCAGCAAAGATAACCCGACTAGCGGGAGGGAGAAGGATACGCAGTATTTT	CASSKDNPTSGREKDTQYF	TRBV21-1	TRBJ2-3	-	-
TGTGCCAGCAGTAACGACTACTACGAGCAGTACTTC	CASSNDYYEQYF	TRBV6-1	TRBJ2-7	-	-
TGTGCCAGCAGCTTGAGTCTGGTTGACAGGGCTGCTGGAAACACCATATATTTT	CASSLSLVDRAAGNTIYF	TRBV5-5	TRBJ1-3	TRBD1	-
TGTGCCAGTAGTCAGTCGCTCGACTATGGCTACACCTTC	CASSQSLDYGYTF	TRBV19	TRBJ1-2	-	-
TGCGCCAGCAGCTTGGGACAAAAGGCTAACTATGGCTACACCTTC	CASSLGQKANYGYTF	TRBV5-1	TRBJ1-2	-	-
TGCGCCAGCAGTATGGGCCCTGGGTCCACTGAAGCTTTCTTT	CASSMGPGSTEAFF	TRBV5-1	TRBJ1-1	-	few
TGTGCCAGTAGTCTCCCCTTTGGGACAGCCGTGTCTTTTTATGGCTACACCTTC	CASSLPFGTAVSFYGYTF	TRBV19	TRBJ1-2	TRBD1	-
TGTGCCAGCAGTCCCGATATGAACACTGAAGCTTTCTTT	CASSPDMNTEAFF	TRBV2	TRBJ1-1	-	-
TGTGCCAGCAGTGAGGGACTAGCGGGACCAGATACGCAGTATTTT	CASSEGLAGPDTQYF	TRBV28	TRBJ2-3	TRBD2	-
TGTGCCAGCAGCCGAAGACGTCAACAGGGGAATCAGCCCCAGCATTTT	CASSRRRQQGNQPQHF	TRBV5-8	TRBJ1-5	TRBD1	-
TGCGCCAGCAGCTTGGCCCGGACAGGGCCCTATGGCTACACCTTC	CASSLARTGPYGYTF	TRBV5-1	TRBJ1-2	TRBD1	-
TGTGCCAGCAGTTACTCCAACAATGAGCAGTTCTTC	CASSYSNNEQFF	TRBV6-6	TRBJ2-1	-	-
TGTGCCAGCAGCGTAGGGGAGGTCACCACATATTTT	CASSVGEVTTYF	TRBV9	TRBJ1-3	-	-
TGTGCCACCAGCAGGCCCAGGGGATTTGTCAATGAGCAGTTCTTC	CATSRPRGFVNEQFF	TRBV15	TRBJ2-1	-	-
TGTGCCAGCAGCTTAGCCATCCCCCCCGGGAGGGTGAATGAGCAGTTCTTC	CASSLAIPPGRVNEQFF	TRBV7-6	TRBJ2-1	TRBD2	-